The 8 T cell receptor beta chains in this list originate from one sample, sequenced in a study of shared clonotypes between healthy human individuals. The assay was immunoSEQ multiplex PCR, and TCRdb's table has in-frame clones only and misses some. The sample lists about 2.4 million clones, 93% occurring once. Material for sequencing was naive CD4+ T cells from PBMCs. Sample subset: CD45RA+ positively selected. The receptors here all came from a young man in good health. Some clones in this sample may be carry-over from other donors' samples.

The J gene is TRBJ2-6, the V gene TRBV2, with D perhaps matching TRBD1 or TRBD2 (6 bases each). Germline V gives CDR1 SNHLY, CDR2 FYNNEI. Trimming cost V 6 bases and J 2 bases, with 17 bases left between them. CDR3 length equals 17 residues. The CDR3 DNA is TGTGCCAGCAGGGAGTCCAGGGGAGGCGCTGGGGCCAACGTCCTGACTTTC. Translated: CASRESRGGAGANVLTF.

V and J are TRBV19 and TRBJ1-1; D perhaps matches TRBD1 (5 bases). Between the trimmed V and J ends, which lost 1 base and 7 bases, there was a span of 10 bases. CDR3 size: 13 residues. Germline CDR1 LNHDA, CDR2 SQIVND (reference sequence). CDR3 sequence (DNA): TGTGCCAGTAGTATAGGTCAGGGACGTGAAGCTTTCTTT. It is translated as CASSIGQGREAFF.

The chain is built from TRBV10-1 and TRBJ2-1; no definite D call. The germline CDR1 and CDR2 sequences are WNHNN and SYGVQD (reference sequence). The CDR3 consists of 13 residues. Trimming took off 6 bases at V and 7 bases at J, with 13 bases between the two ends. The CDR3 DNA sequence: TGCGCCAGCAGCCTGACTGGTGGAAATGAGCAGTTCTTC. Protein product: CASSLTGGNEQFF.

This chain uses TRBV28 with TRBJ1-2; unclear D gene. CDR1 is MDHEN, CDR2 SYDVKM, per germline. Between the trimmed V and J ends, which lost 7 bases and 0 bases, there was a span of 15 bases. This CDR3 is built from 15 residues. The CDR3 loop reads CASTLYWDTNYGYTF. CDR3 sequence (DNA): TGTGCCAGCACTCTGTATTGGGATACTAACTATGGCTACACCTTC.

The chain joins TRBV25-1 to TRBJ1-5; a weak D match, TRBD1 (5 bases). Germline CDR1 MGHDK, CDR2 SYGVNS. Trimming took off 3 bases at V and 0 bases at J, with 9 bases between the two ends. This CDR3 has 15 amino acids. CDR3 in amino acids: CASSDGGYSNQPQHF. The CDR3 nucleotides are TGTGCCAGCAGTGATGGGGGTTATAGCAATCAGCCCCAGCATTTT.

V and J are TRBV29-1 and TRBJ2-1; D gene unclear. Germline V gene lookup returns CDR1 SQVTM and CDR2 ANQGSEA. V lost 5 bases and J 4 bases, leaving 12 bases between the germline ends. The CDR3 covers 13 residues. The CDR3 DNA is TGCAGCGTTAAGCGCAGATTATACAATGAGCAGTTCTTC. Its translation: CSVKRRLYNEQFF.

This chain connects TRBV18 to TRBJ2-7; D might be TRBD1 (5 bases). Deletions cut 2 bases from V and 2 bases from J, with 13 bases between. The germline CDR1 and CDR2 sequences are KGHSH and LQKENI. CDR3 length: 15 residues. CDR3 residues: CASSPSRVIAYEQYF. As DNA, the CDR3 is TGTGCCAGCTCACCATCCAGGGTCATTGCCTACGAGCAGTACTTC.

DNA of the CDR3: TGTGCCAGCAGTCCGTTTCGCAGGGAGTTAGGCTACACCTTC. It translates to CASSPFRRELGYTF. The genes are TRBV28 and TRBJ1-2; D is possibly TRBD1 (5 bases). Germline loops: CDR1 MDHEN, CDR2 SYDVKM. The V gene lost 5 bases and the J gene lost 8 bases, with 18 bases spanning the gap. The length of the CDR3 is 14 residues.